This T cell receptor (beta chain) emerged from a study of cytomegalovirus exposure and HLA in healthy donors. Study findings and constraints: A later analysis found TCR association rates differed by HLA locus, highest for DRB1 and lowest for HLA-C. When analyzed later, a missense DCLRE1C variant was found to be linked to TCR beta V- and J-gene trimming.

In regard to this clone: Its antigen is not identified.

This CDR3 is 14 amino acids long. Germline assignment: CDR1 SGHVS and CDR2 FNYEAQ. V lost 1 base and J lost 4, with 9 bases in between. PCR primers comprised 60 Vbeta and 13 Jbeta primers. Sequencing was performed with immunoSEQ multiplex PCR; in TCRdb, only in-frame clones are kept and a portion is missing. The sample lists approximately 180,000 clones, 81% occurring once. This TCR was recovered from a man aged 18 to 29 in good health and CMV-seronegative. The chain combines TRBV7-6 with TRBJ2-3; unclear D gene. Sequencing input: PBMCs. The CDR3: CASSLGFSSDTQYF. The CDR3 DNA follows: TGTGCCAGCAGCTTAGGGTTTAGCTCAGATACGCAGTATTTT.